The subject of this entry is one T cell receptor (beta chain). Antigen unknown. The CDR3 loop spans 13 amino acids. The germline V gene has CDR1 SGDLS and CDR2 YYNGEE. The trim removed 4 bases at V and 15 bases at J, leaving 8 bases unmatched. The data were taken from a study of T cell responses to AZD1222 COVID-19 vaccine. Points from the study as a whole: Repertoire sampling happened only post peak T cell response. A reported finding is that nearly half of spike-specific TCRs target unmutated variant regions. It should be noted that donors were predominantly white British and more often female, and clonal diversity was possibly underestimated.

Some clones are missing from TCRdb's copy, which holds only in-frame ones; the method was immunoSEQ multiplex PCR. The table includes over 150,000 clones, less than 90% detected once. The V and J genes are TRBV9 and TRBJ2-1, with 12 bases fitting TRBD2. Source: peripheral blood, taken on day 0 of MenACWY control vaccination. This receptor was obtained from an adult in good health. CDR3 DNA sequence: TGTGCCAGCAGCCCAGGACTAGCGGGGACCCTGTTCTTC. Its protein is CASSPGLAGTLFF.